This T cell receptor (beta chain) appears in the sequencing data of a study of blood T cell repertoires in COVID-19. For the study at large: The origin of the acute and convalescent COVID-19 samples was the United States, Italy and Spain.

Original analysis: Amplification of reference gene primers provided the estimated nucleated cell counts. Only in-frame clones appear in the TCRdb table, and some are missing; sequencing was by immunoSEQ multiplex PCR. V and J calls plus clone size are reproduced from that table; the DNA served to infer D and trimming. This sample has 150,000 or so clones, with roughly 87% found just once. The study assigned cohorts using participant-reported clinical history. The receptor's source is a woman aged 40 to 55 who had been exposed to COVID-19. Sequencing was done on a sample of PBMCs or T cells enriched from blood (not recorded which).

CDR3 in amino acids: CATSRGGAGELFF. For the CDR3, the DNA is TGTGCCACCAGCAGAGGGGGCGCCGGGGAGCTGTTTTTT. The rearrangement joins TRBV15 to TRBJ2-2, with a possible D match to TRBD1 (5 bases). Germline-derived CDR1 and CDR2 are LNHNV and YYDKDF (reference sequence). V was cut by 1 base and J by 6 bases, with 6 bases left in between. This CDR3 region has 13 residues.